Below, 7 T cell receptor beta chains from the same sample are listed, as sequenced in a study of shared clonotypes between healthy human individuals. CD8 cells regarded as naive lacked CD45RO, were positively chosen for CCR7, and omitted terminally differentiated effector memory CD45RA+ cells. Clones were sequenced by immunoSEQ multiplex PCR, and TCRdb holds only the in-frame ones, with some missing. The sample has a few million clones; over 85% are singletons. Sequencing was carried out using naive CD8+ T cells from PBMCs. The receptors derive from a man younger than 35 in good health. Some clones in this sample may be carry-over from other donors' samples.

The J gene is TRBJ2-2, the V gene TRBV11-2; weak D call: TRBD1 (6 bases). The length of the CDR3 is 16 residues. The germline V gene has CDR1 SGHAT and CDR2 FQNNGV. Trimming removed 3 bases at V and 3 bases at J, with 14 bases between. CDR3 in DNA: TGTGCCAGCAGCTTTTATGTGGGGGCCGACACCGGGGAGCTGTTTTTT. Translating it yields CASSFYVGADTGELFF.

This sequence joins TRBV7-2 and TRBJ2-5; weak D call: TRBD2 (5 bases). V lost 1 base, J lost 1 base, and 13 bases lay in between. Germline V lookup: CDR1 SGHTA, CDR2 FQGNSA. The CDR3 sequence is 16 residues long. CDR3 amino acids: CASSLVYAEGQETQYF. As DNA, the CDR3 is TGTGCCAGCAGCTTAGTGTATGCTGAGGGCCAAGAGACCCAGTACTTC.

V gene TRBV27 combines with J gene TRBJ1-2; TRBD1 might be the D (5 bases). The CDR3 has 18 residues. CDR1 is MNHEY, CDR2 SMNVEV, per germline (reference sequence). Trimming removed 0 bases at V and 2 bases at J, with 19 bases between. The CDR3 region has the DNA TGTGCCAGCAGTTTATCCAAATTGGCGGCAGGGTCGAACTATGGCTACACCTTC. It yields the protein CASSLSKLAAGSNYGYTF.

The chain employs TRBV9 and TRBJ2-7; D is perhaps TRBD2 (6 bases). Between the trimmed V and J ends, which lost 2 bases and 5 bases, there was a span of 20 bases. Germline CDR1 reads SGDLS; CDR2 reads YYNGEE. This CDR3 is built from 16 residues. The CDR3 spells CASSVLWGGGEDEQYF. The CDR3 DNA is TGTGCCAGCAGCGTTCTTTGGGGCGGAGGGGAGGACGAGCAGTACTTC.

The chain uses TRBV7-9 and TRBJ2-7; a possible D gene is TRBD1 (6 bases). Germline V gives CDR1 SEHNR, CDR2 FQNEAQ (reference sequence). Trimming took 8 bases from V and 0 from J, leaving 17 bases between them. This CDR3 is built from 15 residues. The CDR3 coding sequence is TGTGCCAGCCGCGTCTTGGGGGCGGACTCCTACGAGCAGTACTTC. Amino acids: CASRVLGADSYEQYF.

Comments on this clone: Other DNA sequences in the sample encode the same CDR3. The CDR3 loop is CASSFWGASTEAFF. CDR3 in DNA: TGTGCCAGCAGTTTCTGGGGGGCGTCCACTGAAGCTTTCTTT. This chain uses TRBV28 with TRBJ1-1, with D possibly matching TRBD1 (6 bases). V lost 3 bases to trimming and J lost 4 bases, with 12 bases between them. Germline V gene data show CDR1 as MDHEN and CDR2 as SYDVKM. The CDR3 runs 14 residues.

CDR3 amino acids: CASSSRPVTLNIQYF. CDR3 sequence (DNA): TGTGCCAGCAGTTCACGTCCGGTTACTCTAAACATTCAGTACTTC. V gene TRBV28 combines with J gene TRBJ2-4; no clear D. Germline V gives CDR1 MDHEN, CDR2 SYDVKM. V lost 4 bases and J 6 bases, leaving 16 bases between the germline ends. The CDR3 is made up of 15 amino acids.